This T cell receptor (beta chain) was sequenced during a study of cytomegalovirus exposure and HLA in healthy donors. This clone has only a few counts. Its antigen is not identified. This sample includes further DNA sequences coding for the same CDR3. Study-level points and caveats: When the data were analyzed later, several of the most significant clusters appeared to be linked to common viral pathogens. The likely explanation for a cluster of highly shared sequence variants was sequencing artifact. The study labeled approximately 150 TCR beta chains cytomegalovirus-associated.

With 60 Vbeta and 13 Jbeta primers, the PCR was carried out. Profiled with immunoSEQ multiplex PCR; TCRdb holds only in-frame clones, not every one. The sample includes around 180,000 clones, roughly 80% of them seen just once. Germline assignment: CDR1 MNHEY and CDR2 SVGAGI. V dropped 0 bases and J dropped 5 bases, with 7 bases sitting between them. The CDR3 consists of 13 residues. The clonotype was recovered from a man aged 55 to 69 in good health and CMV-seronegative. The material sequenced was PBMCs. V is TRBV6-5 and J is TRBJ1-2, with D possibly being TRBD1 (6 bases). The CDR3 DNA is TGTGCCAGCAGTTACTCAGGGGGATATGGCTACACCTTC. This encodes CASSYSGGYGYTF.